This is a list of T cell receptor beta chains from one sample in a study of blood T cell repertoires in COVID-19. Profiled with immunoSEQ multiplex PCR; TCRdb holds only in-frame clones, not every one. This table holds 250,000 or so clones, about 80% found once. Material for sequencing was peripheral blood. These receptors were collected from a woman older than 75 with acute or convalescent COVID-19. Both conserved end residues are part of each CDR3. The D gene is left open where the match is weak. Where a row states a size, it is once, few, many or the class of an expanded clone; other rows omit it.

>TRBD2|NA|18|TRBJ2-1|TRBV11-2
CASSLDGIGGGVVNEQFF
TGTGCCAGCAGCTTAGATGGGATCGGTGGGGGGGTGGTCAATGAGCAGTTCTTC
>NA|few|14|TRBJ1-1|TRBV29-1
CSAMNPNMNTEAFF
TGCAGCGCCATGAATCCCAACATGAACACTGAAGCTTTCTTT
>TRBD1|NA|15|TRBJ2-3|TRBV4-2
CASSQGTGPLDTQYF
TGTGCCAGCAGCCAAGGGACAGGACCTTTGGATACGCAGTATTTT
>NA|NA|15|TRBJ2-7|TRBV15
CATSRDSPGDYEQYF
TGTGCCACCAGCAGAGATTCGCCAGGGGACTACGAGCAGTACTTC
>NA|NA|15|TRBJ1-5|TRBV6-2/TRBV6-3
CASSYGGASNQPQHF
TGTGCCAGCAGTTACGGGGGCGCGAGCAATCAGCCCCAGCATTTT
>TRBD1|NA|15|TRBJ2-1|TRBV15
CATSQDGQGYNEQFF
TGTGCCACCAGCCAAGACGGACAGGGATACAATGAGCAGTTCTTC
>NA|NA|17|TRBJ1-2|TRBV3-1/TRBV3-2
CASSQTGRGSPNYGYTF
TGTGCCAGCAGCCAAACCGGGAGAGGTTCTCCTAACTATGGCTACACCTTC
>NA|once|14|TRBJ2-1|TRBV6-1
CASSDGGSYNEQFF
TGTGCCAGCAGTGATGGAGGGTCCTACAATGAGCAGTTCTTC
>NA|few|16|TRBJ1-2|TRBV5-6
CASSPHSLTDNYGYTF
TGTGCCAGCAGCCCCCATAGTTTGACAGACAACTATGGCTACACCTTC
>NA|once|14|TRBJ1-3|TRBV14
CASSQVHSGNTIYF
TGTGCCAGCAGCCAAGTCCACTCTGGAAACACCATATATTTT
>NA|NA|13|TRBJ2-7|TRBV2
CASRADSSYEQYF
TGTGCCAGCAGGGCGGACAGCTCCTACGAGCAGTACTTC
>NA|NA|16|TRBJ1-2|TRBV4-3
CASSPQRGSDLGGYTF
TGCGCCAGCAGCCCTCAACGCGGGTCAGACCTAGGGGGCTACACCTTC
>NA|NA|13|TRBJ2-5|TRBV6-5
CASSRGTQETQYF
TGTGCCAGCTCGCGAGGGACTCAAGAGACCCAGTACTTC
>TRBD1|NA|15|TRBJ1-1|TRBV5-4
CASSLASGGFTEAFF
TGTGCCAGCAGCTTGGCGTCAGGGGGCTTCACTGAAGCTTTCTTT
>NA|once|13|TRBJ2-7|TRBV9
CASSVGQSYEQYF
TGTGCCAGCAGCGTAGGCCAGTCCTACGAGCAGTACTTC
>NA|NA|14|TRBJ1-1|TRBV4-3
CASSRGHTNTEAFF
TGCGCCAGCAGCCGGGGACACACGAACACTGAAGCTTTCTTT
>TRBD1|NA|14|TRBJ2-3|TRBV11-1
CASSSWTGQDTQYF
TGTGCCAGCAGCTCCTGGACAGGGCAAGATACGCAGTATTTT
>NA|NA|15|TRBJ1-3|TRBV4-1
CASSQVALSGNTIYF
TGCGCCAGCAGCCAAGTGGCATTATCTGGAAACACCATATATTTT
>NA|NA|13|TRBJ1-2|TRBV9
CASSVTQGYGYTF
TGTGCCAGCAGCGTAACACAGGGCTATGGCTACACCTTC
>NA|NA|13|TRBJ2-5|TRBV7-3
CASSRGTETTQYF
TGTGCCAGCAGCCGGGGAACAGAGACGACCCAGTACTTC
>NA|many|15|TRBJ2-3|TRBV7-2
CASSLALGVADTQYF
TGTGCCAGCAGCTTAGCGCTAGGGGTGGCAGATACGCAGTATTTT
>TRBD2|NA|18|TRBJ2-5|TRBV5-4
CASSSSGTSGGLRETQYF
TGTGCCAGCAGCTCATCTGGTACTAGCGGGGGACTTAGGGAGACCCAGTACTTC
>TRBD2|NA|17|TRBJ2-1|TRBV3-1/TRBV3-2
CASSQDLSAGGYNEQFF
TGTGCCAGCAGCCAAGATCTTTCAGCGGGGGGTTACAATGAGCAGTTCTTC
>NA|NA|15|TRBJ1-4|TRBV28
CASSTRQATNEKLFF
TGTGCCAGCAGTACAAGACAAGCAACTAATGAAAAACTGTTTTTT
>NA|NA|17|TRBJ1-5|TRBV5-3
CARSLACSDRRNQPQHF
TGTGCCAGAAGCTTGGCTTGTTCGGACAGACGGAATCAGCCCCAGCATTTT
>NA|NA|13|TRBJ2-1|TRBV18
CASSPSSENEQFF
TGTGCCAGCTCACCCAGTTCGGAGAATGAGCAGTTCTTC
>NA|NA|17|TRBJ1-1|TRBV11-2
CASSLEPPGALNTEAFF
TGTGCCAGCAGCTTAGAGCCCCCAGGGGCCTTGAACACTGAAGCTTTCTTT
>TRBD1|NA|15|TRBJ1-4|TRBV5-8
CASARKKTGSVKLFF
TGTGCCAGCGCCCGAAAAAAGACAGGGAGTGTAAAACTGTTTTTT
>NA|NA|14|TRBJ2-7|TRBV18
CASSPRVGGGEQYF
TGTGCCAGCTCACCTCGTGTTGGGGGCGGGGAGCAGTACTTC
>NA|NA|15|TRBJ1-4|TRBV7-9
CASSWGLGGKEKLFF
TGTGCCAGCAGCTGGGGACTGGGGGGAAAGGAAAAACTGTTTTTT
>NA|NA|14|TRBJ1-2|TRBV28
CASSPRQSNYGYTF
TGTGCCAGCAGTCCCCGACAGAGCAACTATGGCTACACCTTC
>NA|NA|13|TRBJ2-2|TRBV5-4
CASSLNRAGELFF
TGTGCCAGCAGCTTAAACAGGGCCGGGGAGCTGTTTTTT
>TRBD1|NA|14|TRBJ1-1|TRBV29-1
CSVAAGTVNTEAFF
TGCAGCGTTGCCGCCGGGACAGTGAACACTGAAGCTTTCTTT
>TRBD1|NA|15|TRBJ1-3|TRBV10-3
CAISGGDSSGNTIYF
TGTGCCATCAGTGGGGGGGACAGCTCTGGAAACACCATATATTTT
>TRBD2|NA|16|TRBJ2-1|TRBV11-2
CASSSTGLAGGPRQFF
TGTGCCAGCAGCTCGACGGGACTAGCGGGGGGGCCACGGCAGTTCTTC
>TRBD1|NA|13|TRBJ1-2|TRBV19
CASSRDRAFGYTF
TGTGCCAGTAGCCGGGACAGGGCTTTCGGCTACACCTTC
>NA|NA|12|TRBJ1-3|TRBV12-3/TRBV12-4
CASSPGGNTIYF
TGTGCCAGCTCCCCGGGTGGAAACACCATATATTTT